These 28 T cell receptor beta chains were all obtained from the same sample, sequenced in a study of graft-versus-host responses after intestinal transplantation. The table came from immunoSEQ multiplex PCR; TCRdb's copy has only in-frame clones and leaves some out. The table has 90,000 to 130,000 clones, 85% to 95% seen once. Their antigen targets remain unknown. Sequencing used unstimulated CD8+ T cells sorted from spleen or lymph node cells, obtained before transplant. The receptors originated from a human donor who was the organ donor for an intestinal transplant.

V is TRBV27 and J is TRBJ2-4, with 10 bases lining up with TRBD2. Per the germline V gene, CDR1 is MNHEY and CDR2 is SMNVEV (reference sequence). The CDR3 covers 15 residues. J lost 6 bases, V lost 5 bases, and 7 bases had no gene match. The CDR3 DNA reads TGTGCCAGCAGTCCTAGCGGGAGACTGGGAAACATTCAGTACTTC. This sequence encodes CASSPSGRLGNIQYF.

The chain has TRBV27 and TRBJ2-3, with D possibly matching TRBD1 (6 bases). In germline, CDR1 is MNHEY, CDR2 SMNVEV (reference sequence). The V and J ends lost 2 bases and 9 bases respectively, with 15 bases between them. CDR3 length equals 14 residues. Here the CDR3 reads CASSLGTRGKTQYF. CDR3 DNA: TGTGCCAGCAGTTTAGGGACACGTGGTAAGACGCAGTATTTT.

V gene TRBV4-3 combines with J gene TRBJ2-3; 7 bases agree with TRBD2. Germline CDR1 LGHNA, CDR2 YSLEER. V shed 1 base and J 0 bases; nucleotides not matched to a gene: 7. The length of the CDR3 is 17 residues. The CDR3 here is CASSQGSSGTSTDTQYF. The CDR3 bases are TGCGCCAGCAGCCAAGGATCTAGCGGAACTAGCACAGATACGCAGTATTTT.

The chain employs TRBV6-1 and TRBJ2-5; TRBD2 is a possible D gene (5 bases). Germline CDR1 reads MNHNS; CDR2 reads SASEGT. The CDR3 runs to 15 residues. V was shortened by 2 bases and J by 5 bases, with 15 bases between the two germline ends. The CDR3: CASSEWVGVGETQYF. The CDR3 DNA follows: TGTGCCAGCAGTGAATGGGTGGGAGTAGGTGAGACCCAGTACTTC.

The V call is TRBV7-9, the J call TRBJ1-2; no clear D. The CDR3 is 16 amino acids. V dropped 1 base and J dropped 3 bases, with 15 bases sitting between them. The germline gives CDR1 SEHNR, CDR2 FQNEAQ (reference sequence). The CDR3 bases are TGTGCCAGCAGCTTAGAGGAGGTGATTCAGGACTATGGCTACACCTTC. It encodes CASSLEEVIQDYGYTF.

This clone was seen a few times. The DNA of the CDR3 is TGCGCCAGCAGCCAAGGACAGTTTTACGAGCAGTACTTC. It encodes CASSQGQFYEQYF. V usage is TRBV4-3 and J usage is TRBJ2-7, with D possibly matching TRBD1 (5 bases). CDR1 and CDR2 (germline): LGHNA, YSLEER. V lost 1 base, J lost 4 bases, and 8 bases lay in between. This CDR3 comprises 13 residues.

The chain joins TRBV7-9 to TRBJ2-5; D unresolved. The CDR3 runs to 14 residues. Between the trimmed V and J ends, which lost 0 bases and 3 bases, there was a span of 8 bases. CDR1 and CDR2 (germline): SEHNR, FQNEAQ (reference sequence). The CDR3 sequence is CASSLAPGEETQYF. The CDR3 DNA is TGTGCCAGCAGCTTAGCGCCTGGGGAAGAGACCCAGTACTTC.

This chain links TRBV10-1 with TRBJ2-2; D is perhaps TRBD2 (5 bases). The ends were cut back, 3 bases at V and 1 base at J, with 6 bases in the middle. Germline CDR1 reads WNHNN; CDR2 reads SYGVQD (reference sequence). CDR3 length: 14 residues. The DNA of the CDR3 is TGCGCCAGCAGTGACAGCGGGAACACCGGGGAGCTGTTTTTT. Encoded protein: CASSDSGNTGELFF.

This chain uses TRBV5-6 with TRBJ2-5; unclear D gene. The J call may be faulty, since TRBJ2-7 better matches the DNA end. The CDR3 covers 14 residues. The germline CDR1 and CDR2 sequences are SGHDT and YYEEEE. The CDR3 DNA reads TGTGCCAGCAGCTTGGCCTTAAACAACTACGAGCAGTACTTC. Its translation: CASSLALNNYEQYF.

The chain couples TRBV6-6 to TRBJ1-1, with D uncertain. CDR1 is MNHNY, CDR2 SVGAGI, per germline (reference sequence). This CDR3 is 16 amino acids long. V lost 0 bases and J 0 bases, leaving 11 bases between the germline ends. CDR3 in amino acids: CASSYSPVSMNTEAFF. The CDR3 DNA reads TGTGCCAGCAGTTACTCGCCAGTAAGCATGAACACTGAAGCTTTCTTT.

The gene calls are TRBV29-1 and TRBJ2-1, with TRBD2 identical over 8 bases. Looked up from germline, CDR1 is SQVTM and CDR2 is ANQGSEA. V was pared by 5 bases and J by 7 bases, with 10 bases of the junction left unmatched. The CDR3 has 14 amino acids. CDR3: CSVFAAGVTNEQFF. The CDR3 bases are TGCAGCGTTTTCGCAGCGGGAGTCACTAATGAGCAGTTCTTC.

This sequence joins TRBV19 and TRBJ1-1; D not resolved. V was clipped by 6 bases and J by 1 base, with 12 bases between them. Germline-derived CDR1 and CDR2 are LNHDA and SQIVND (reference sequence). The CDR3 totals 14 residues. In nucleotides, the CDR3 is TGTGCCAGTAGGTACGGCTCTACGAACACTGAAGCTTTCTTT. Its translation is CASRYGSTNTEAFF.

The chain employs TRBV7-6 and TRBJ1-1, with D maybe TRBD1 (5 bases). CDR3 length: 16 amino acids. Germline loops: CDR1 SGHVS, CDR2 FNYEAQ. V shed 4 bases and J shed 2 bases, with 17 bases lying between them. This CDR3 is CASSSPPPGLNTEAFF. Written as DNA, the CDR3 is TGTGCCAGCAGCTCACCCCCTCCGGGACTTAACACTGAAGCTTTCTTT.

The chain joins TRBV4-3 to TRBJ1-5, with unresolved D. The CDR3 sequence is 15 residues long. Germline lookup yields CDR1 LGHNA and CDR2 YSLEER. With 0 bases removed from V and 5 bases from J, the gap between germline ends came to 11 bases. The chain's CDR3 is CASSQDFGRDQPQHF. The DNA of the CDR3 is TGCGCCAGCAGCCAAGACTTCGGACGAGATCAGCCCCAGCATTTT.

The chain joins TRBV30 to TRBJ1-5; 7 bases match TRBD1. V lost 0 bases and J lost 1; bases outside the gene matches: 3. CDR1 and CDR2 (germline): GTSNPN, SVGIG (reference sequence). The CDR3 covers 15 residues. For the CDR3, the DNA is TGTGCCTGGAGTGTACAAGGGGGCAGCAATCAGCCCCAGCATTTT. Translated: CAWSVQGGSNQPQHF. The full variable domain, with the rest looked up from reference TRBV30 and TRBJ1-5, is SQTIHQWPATLVQPVGSPLSLECTVEGTSNPNLYWYRQAAGRGLQLLFYSVGIGQISSEVPQNLSASRPQDRQFILSSKKLLLSDSGFYLCAWSVQGGSNQPQHFGDGTRLSIL.

The chain recombines TRBV27 with TRBJ1-1; 9 nucleotides line up with TRBD1. J gave up 11 bases and V 5 bases, and 9 bases lay outside the gene matches. CDR1 and CDR2 (germline): MNHEY, SMNVEV (reference sequence). CDR3 length: 13 residues. CDR3 DNA sequence: TGTGCCAGCAGTCCTGGCGGGACAGGGAACGCTTTCTTT. It encodes CASSPGGTGNAFF.

This CDR3 is CASRAAGAYNEQFF. The CDR3 coding sequence is TGTGCCAGTAGGGCAGCGGGAGCCTACAATGAGCAGTTCTTC. The V and J genes are TRBV19 and TRBJ2-1, with 8 bases aligning to TRBD2. The CDR3 runs 14 residues. From germline, CDR1 is LNHDA and CDR2 SQIVND (reference sequence). V was pared by 6 bases and J by 2 bases, with 3 bases of the junction left unmatched.

The V gene is TRBV27, the J gene TRBJ2-7, with 7 bases fitting TRBD1. CDR3 size: 14 residues. Germline V CDR1 and CDR2: MNHEY, SMNVEV (reference sequence). Trimming cost V 5 bases and J 2 bases; bases outside gene matches: 6. The CDR3 DNA reads TGTGCCAGCAGTCTAAACAGGGGAACCTACGAGCAGTACTTC. Protein: CASSLNRGTYEQYF.

The chain's CDR3 is CASKWEGPYEQYF. CDR3 nucleotides: TGTGCCAGCAAATGGGAGGGTCCGTACGAGCAGTACTTC. The V gene is TRBV28, the J gene TRBJ2-7, with TRBD2 identical over 7 bases. Germline V gene lookup returns CDR1 MDHEN and CDR2 SYDVKM. This CDR3 region has 13 residues. With 7 bases clipped from V and 4 bases from J, the junction kept 7 bases outside the gene matches.

This clone appeared a single time. This chain connects TRBV4-1 to TRBJ2-7; 10 bases agree with TRBD2. The CDR3 is 16 amino acids. Germline V gene sequence: CDR1 MGHRA, CDR2 YSYEKL. V trimming: 0 bases; J trimming: 7 bases; junction bases outside the gene matches: 9. The CDR3 nucleotides read TGCGCCAGCAGCCAAGATTTAGCTAGCGGGAGTCGAGAGCAGTACTTC. Translated, it gives CASSQDLASGSREQYF.

This chain uses TRBV21-1 with TRBJ2-7; the table's D call TRBD2 went unverified against the DNA. TRBV21-1 is deemed a pseudogene. The CDR3 loop spans 16 amino acids. The DNA of the CDR3 is TGTGCCAGCAGCATAACTAGCGGGAGGTTTTTAGACGAGCAGTACTTC. Protein: CASSITSGRFLDEQYF.

The chain has TRBV6-5 and TRBJ2-7; 9 bases align to TRBD1. Germline V CDR1 and CDR2: MNHEY, SVGAGI. The CDR3 loop spans 13 amino acids. J lost 6 bases, V lost 5 bases, and 5 bases had no gene match. CDR3 nucleotides: TGTGCCAGCAGTCTCGGGACAGGGTCCGAGCAGTACTTC. Its translation: CASSLGTGSEQYF.

The rearrangement links TRBV28 to TRBJ1-2; D not resolved. Trimming removed 6 bases from V and 2 bases from J, with 7 bases in between. CDR1 and CDR2 (germline): MDHEN, SYDVKM. CDR3 length: 12 amino acids. CDR3: CASRLGNYGYTF. The DNA of the CDR3 is TGTGCCAGCAGACTAGGAAACTATGGCTACACCTTC.

The rearrangement joins TRBV7-8 to TRBJ2-1; TRBD1 aligns across 8 bases. The CDR3 consists of 16 residues. The ends lost 1 base at V and 4 bases at J; junction bases unmatched: 6. Germline CDR1 is SGHVS and CDR2 is FQNEAQ. This chain's CDR3 is CASSLVRGPLYNEQFF. In DNA form, the CDR3 reads TGTGCCAGCAGCTTAGTCAGGGGGCCTCTATACAATGAGCAGTTCTTC.

V is TRBV30 and J is TRBJ1-1; D remains unclear. The CDR3 contains 13 residues. Trimming left V 2 bases short and J 8 bases short, with 15 bases between. Looked up from germline, CDR1 is GTSNPN and CDR2 is SVGIG (reference sequence). The DNA for the CDR3 is TGTGCCTGGAGTTCCGCGACCACTACCGAAGCTTTCTTT. This encodes CAWSSATTTEAFF.

The J gene is TRBJ2-3, the V gene TRBV19, with 11 positions matching TRBD2. Germline CDR1 reads LNHDA; CDR2 reads SQIVND (reference sequence). V lost 5 bases to trimming and J lost 4 bases; unmatched junction nucleotides: 11. This CDR3 comprises 17 residues. DNA for the CDR3: TGTGCCAGTAGTTTGGGTCTAGCGGGAGGAAGCGCAGATACGCAGTATTTT. This sequence encodes CASSLGLAGGSADTQYF.

The chain couples TRBV27 to TRBJ2-1; a weak D match, TRBD2 (6 bases). CDR1 and CDR2 from the germline V gene are MNHEY and SMNVEV (reference sequence). CDR3 length: 15 amino acids. V dropped 4 bases and J dropped 3 bases, with 13 bases sitting between them. The DNA for the CDR3 is TGTGCCAGCAGTTCATCGGGAGACCGCTACAATGAGCAGTTCTTC. Encoded protein: CASSSSGDRYNEQFF.

J is TRBJ2-1 and V is TRBV6-4; 10 nucleotides agree with TRBD2. Germline V gene data show CDR1 as MRHNA and CDR2 as SNTAGT. The CDR3 covers 15 residues. V lost 4 bases and J lost 0; bases outside the gene matches: 0. In nucleotides, the CDR3 is TGTGCCAGCAGTGTAGCGGGAGGCTCCTACAATGAGCAGTTCTTC. Its translation: CASSVAGGSYNEQFF.